This TCR beta chain appears in the sequencing data of a study of blood T cell repertoires in COVID-19. Germline CDR1 SEHNR, CDR2 FQNEAQ (reference sequence). The CDR3 runs to 15 residues. V was clipped by 0 bases and J by 0 bases, with 6 bases between them. Repertoires were generated with immunoSEQ multiplex PCR, while TCRdb's copy carries only in-frame clones and drops some. The top ten hold around 23% of the sample, which has roughly 88,000 clones, 72% seen once. This receptor was obtained from a woman aged 55-69 years in a cohort sampled during active or convalescent COVID-19. The material sequenced was peripheral blood. This chain joins TRBV7-9 and TRBJ1-3; no clear D. CDR3 sequence (DNA): TGTGCCAGCAGCTTAGCTGCGGGCTCTGGAAACACCATATATTTT. It codes for CASSLAAGSGNTIYF. The full variable domain, rest sourced from reference TRBV7-9 and TRBJ1-3, is DTGVSQNPRHKITKRGQNVTFRCDPISEHNRLYWYRQTLGQGPEFLTYFQNEAQLEKSRLLSDRFSAERPKGSFSTLEIQRTEQGDSAMYLCASSLAAGSGNTIYFGEGSWLTVV.